This TCR beta chain was observed in a study of blood T cell repertoires in COVID-19. Germline loops: CDR1 SGDLS, CDR2 YYNGEE. This CDR3 contains 14 residues. V was trimmed by 2 bases and J by 3 bases, leaving 11 bases between them. Original analysis: Estimation of nucleated cell counts relied on the amplification of reference gene primers. Assay: immunoSEQ multiplex PCR; the TCRdb copy retains only in-frame clones and omits some. For V, J and clone size, that table is used; D and trimming come from the DNA. Of some 200,000 clones in the sample, 85% to 90% are singletons; the top ten hold 3% to 3.5%. Specimen: PBMCs or T cells enriched from blood (not recorded which). This sequence originates from a woman between 50 and 59 years old in a cohort exposed to, infected with or recovered from COVID-19 (not recorded which). The rearrangement uses TRBV9 and TRBJ2-5; a possible D gene is TRBD1 (6 bases). The CDR3 is CASSVGTPKETQYF. CDR3 nucleotides: TGTGCCAGCAGCGTGGGGACACCCAAAGAGACCCAGTACTTC.